The entry below describes one T cell receptor beta chain. Its antigen is as yet unknown. The sample originates from a study of CD4 T cells in relation to SARS-CoV-2 and coronaviruses. Across the study: Of the patients, fewer than 10 were male, 4 female, two Hispanic. Study-wide findings and caveats: Compared with monoreactive clones, crossreactive clones showed significantly weaker SARS-CoV-2 expansion. Crossreactivity was assessed only for spike protein, not other viral proteins.

The CDR3 has 14 residues. Per the germline V gene, CDR1 is SNHLY and CDR2 is FYNNEI. The V and J ends lost 5 bases and 5 bases, in that order; junction bases with no gene match: 5. Generated by immunoSEQ multiplex PCR, the TCRdb table keeps only in-frame clones and is missing some. The table records about 60,000 clones, around 90% of them present only once. The V call is TRBV2, the J call TRBJ2-2; TRBD1 agrees at 7 bases. The sample taken for sequencing was naive CD4+ T cells from PBMCs. Indicated subset: naive CD4+ T cells isolated by negative enrichment. The source is an adult with COVID-19. The CDR3 here is CASSSDRSTGELFF. The DNA of the CDR3 is TGTGCCAGCAGTTCGGACAGGAGTACCGGGGAGCTGTTTTTT.